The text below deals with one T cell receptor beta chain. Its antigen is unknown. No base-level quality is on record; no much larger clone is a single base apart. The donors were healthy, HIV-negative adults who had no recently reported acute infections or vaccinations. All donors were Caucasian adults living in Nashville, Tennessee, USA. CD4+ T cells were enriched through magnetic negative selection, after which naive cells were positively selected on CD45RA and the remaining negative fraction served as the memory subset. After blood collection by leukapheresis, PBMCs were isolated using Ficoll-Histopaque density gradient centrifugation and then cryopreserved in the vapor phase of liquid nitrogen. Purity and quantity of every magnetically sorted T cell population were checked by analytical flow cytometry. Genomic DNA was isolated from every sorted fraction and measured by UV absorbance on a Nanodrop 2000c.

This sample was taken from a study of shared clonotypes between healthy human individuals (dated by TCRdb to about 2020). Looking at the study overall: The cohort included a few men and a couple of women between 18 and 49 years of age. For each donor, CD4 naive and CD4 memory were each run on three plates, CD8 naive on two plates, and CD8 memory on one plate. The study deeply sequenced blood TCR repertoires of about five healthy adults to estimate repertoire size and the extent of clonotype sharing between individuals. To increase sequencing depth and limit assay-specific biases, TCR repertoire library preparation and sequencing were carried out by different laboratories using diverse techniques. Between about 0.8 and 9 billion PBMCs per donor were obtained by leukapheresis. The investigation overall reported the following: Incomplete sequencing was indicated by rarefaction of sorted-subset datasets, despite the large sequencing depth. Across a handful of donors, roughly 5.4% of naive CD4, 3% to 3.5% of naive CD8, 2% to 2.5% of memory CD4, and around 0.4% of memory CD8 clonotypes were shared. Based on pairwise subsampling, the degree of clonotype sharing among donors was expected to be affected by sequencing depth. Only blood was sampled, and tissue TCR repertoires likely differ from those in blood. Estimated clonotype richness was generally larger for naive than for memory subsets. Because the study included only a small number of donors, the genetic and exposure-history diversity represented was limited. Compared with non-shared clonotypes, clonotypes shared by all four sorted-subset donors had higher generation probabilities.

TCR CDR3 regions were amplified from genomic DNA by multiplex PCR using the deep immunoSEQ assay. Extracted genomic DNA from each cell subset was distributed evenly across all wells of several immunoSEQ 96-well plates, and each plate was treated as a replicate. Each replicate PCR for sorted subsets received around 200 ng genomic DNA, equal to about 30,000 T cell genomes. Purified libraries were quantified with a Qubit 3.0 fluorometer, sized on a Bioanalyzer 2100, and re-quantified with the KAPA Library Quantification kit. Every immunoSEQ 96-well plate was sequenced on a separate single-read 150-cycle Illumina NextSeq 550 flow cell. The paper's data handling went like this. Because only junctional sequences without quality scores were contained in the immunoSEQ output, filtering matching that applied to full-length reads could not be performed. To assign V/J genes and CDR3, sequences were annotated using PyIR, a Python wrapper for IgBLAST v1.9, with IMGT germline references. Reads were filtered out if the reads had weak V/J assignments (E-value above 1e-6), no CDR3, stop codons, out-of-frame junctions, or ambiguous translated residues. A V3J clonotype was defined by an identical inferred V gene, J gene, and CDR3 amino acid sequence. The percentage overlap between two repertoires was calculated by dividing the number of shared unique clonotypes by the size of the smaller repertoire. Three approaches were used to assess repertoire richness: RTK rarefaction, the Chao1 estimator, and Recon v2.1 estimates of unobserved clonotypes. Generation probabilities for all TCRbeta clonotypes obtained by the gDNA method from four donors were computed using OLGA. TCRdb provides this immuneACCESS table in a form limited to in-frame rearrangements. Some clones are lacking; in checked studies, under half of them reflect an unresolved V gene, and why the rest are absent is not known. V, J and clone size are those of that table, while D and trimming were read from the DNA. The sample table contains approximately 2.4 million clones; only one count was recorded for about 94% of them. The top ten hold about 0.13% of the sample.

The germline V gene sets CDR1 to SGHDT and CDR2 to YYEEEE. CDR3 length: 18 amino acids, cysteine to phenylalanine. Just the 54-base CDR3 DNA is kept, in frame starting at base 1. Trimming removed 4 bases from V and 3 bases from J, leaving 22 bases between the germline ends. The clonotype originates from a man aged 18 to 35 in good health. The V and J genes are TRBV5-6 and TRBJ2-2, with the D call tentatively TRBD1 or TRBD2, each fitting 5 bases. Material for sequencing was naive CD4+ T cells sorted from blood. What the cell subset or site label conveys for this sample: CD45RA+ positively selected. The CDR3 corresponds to CASSSTGRRAPYTGELFF. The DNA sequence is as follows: TGTGCCAGCAGCAGTACGGGACGTAGGGCCCCTTACACCGGGGAGCTGTTTTTT.